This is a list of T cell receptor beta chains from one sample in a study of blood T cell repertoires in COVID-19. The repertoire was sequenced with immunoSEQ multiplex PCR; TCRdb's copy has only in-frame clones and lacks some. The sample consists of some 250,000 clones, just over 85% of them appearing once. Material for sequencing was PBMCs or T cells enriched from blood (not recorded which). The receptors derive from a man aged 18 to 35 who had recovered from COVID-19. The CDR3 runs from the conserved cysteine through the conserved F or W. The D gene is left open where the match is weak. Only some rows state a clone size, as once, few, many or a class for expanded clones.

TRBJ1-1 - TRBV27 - TGTGCCAGCAGTCCCCCTGGAGTGATAGGTAACACTGAAGCTTTCTTT CASSPPGVIGNTEAFF
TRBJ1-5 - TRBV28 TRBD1 TGTGCCAGCAGGACAGGGGGCGCGGGGCAGCCCCAGCATTTT CASRTGGAGQPQHF
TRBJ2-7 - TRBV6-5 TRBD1 TGTGCCAGCAGCCGAAAGGGGGCCCTAGGGGACGAGCAGTACTTC CASSRKGALGDEQYF
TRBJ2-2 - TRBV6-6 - TGTGCCAGCAGTTACTCTCCCGGGGATACCGGGGAGCTGTTTTTT CASSYSPGDTGELFF
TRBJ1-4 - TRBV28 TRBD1 TGTGCCAGCAGTTTTATACAGGGGAATGAAAAACTGTTTTTT CASSFIQGNEKLFF
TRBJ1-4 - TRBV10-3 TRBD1 TGTGCCATCAGGGGTGGACAGGGGATTAATGAAAAACTGTTTTTT CAIRGGQGINEKLFF
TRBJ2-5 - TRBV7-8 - TGTGCCAGCAGCTCGCGGACAGTGAGACAAGAGACCCAGTACTTC CASSSRTVRQETQYF
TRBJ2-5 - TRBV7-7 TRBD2 TGTGCTAGCAGCCAAACTAGCGGGGCTGAGACCCAGTACTTC CASSQTSGAETQYF
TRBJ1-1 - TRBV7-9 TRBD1 TGTGCCAGCAGCGACAGGGCGTTCACTGAAGCTTTCTTT CASSDRAFTEAFF
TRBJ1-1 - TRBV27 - TGTGCCAGCAGCCTTATCGGGGTAGACACTGAAGCTTTCTTT CASSLIGVDTEAFF
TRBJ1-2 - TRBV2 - TGTGCCAGCAGTCGAACATCAAACTATGGCTACACCTTC CASSRTSNYGYTF
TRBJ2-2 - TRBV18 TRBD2 TGTGCCAGCTCACCGGGGACTAGCGGAACGAACACCGGGGAGCTGTTTTTT CASSPGTSGTNTGELFF
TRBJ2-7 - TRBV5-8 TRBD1 TGTGCCAGCAGCTTGGTTGGGACAGGGGCCTACGAGCAGTACTTC CASSLVGTGAYEQYF
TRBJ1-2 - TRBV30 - TGTGCCTGGAGGACTGCAGCGGGTAACTATTATGGCTACACCTTC CAWRTAAGNYYGYTF
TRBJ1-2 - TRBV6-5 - TGTGCCAGCAGTTACCTAGACAGTCACCCCTACTATGGCTACACCTTC CASSYLDSHPYYGYTF
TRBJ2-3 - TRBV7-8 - TGTGCCAGCAGCTTAGTCGAGGGTATCGCAGATACGCAGTATTTT CASSLVEGIADTQYF
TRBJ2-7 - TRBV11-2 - TGTGCCAGCAGCTTAGCACAGGGCCCCTACGAGCAGTACTTC CASSLAQGPYEQYF
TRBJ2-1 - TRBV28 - TGTGCCAGCAGTTTATCACTAGCATCGCGCAATGAGCAGTTCTTC CASSLSLASRNEQFF
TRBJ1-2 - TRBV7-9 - TGTGCCAGCAGCTTAGGGGGGCGCAGGGAGGGCTATGGCTACACCTTC CASSLGGRREGYGYTF
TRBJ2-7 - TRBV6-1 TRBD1 TGTGCCAGCAGTGAGGGCCGGGACAGGGAACTTAATGGTTACGAGCAGTACTTC CASSEGRDRELNGYEQYF
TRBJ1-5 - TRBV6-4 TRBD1 TGTGCCAGCAGTGACCGGCAGGGGGAGCCCCAGCATTTT CASSDRQGEPQHF
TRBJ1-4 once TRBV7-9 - TGTGCCAGCAGCTTAGATGCGGGCAGGTCTAATGAAAAACTGTTTTTT CASSLDAGRSNEKLFF
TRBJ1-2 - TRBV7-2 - TGTGCCAGCAGCTTAATTGGAGGGTCCCTCTATGGCTACACCTTC CASSLIGGSLYGYTF
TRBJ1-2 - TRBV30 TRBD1 TGTGCCTGGAACCGAGGACAGGAAAGGAATGGCTACACCTTC CAWNRGQERNGYTF
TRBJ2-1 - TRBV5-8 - TGTGCCAGCCATGTGCGGCTATTGTACAATGAGCAGTTCTTC CASHVRLLYNEQFF
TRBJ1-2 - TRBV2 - TGTGCCAGCAGTGAAGGTTTCGGCAGGGCTAACTATGGCTACACCTTC CASSEGFGRANYGYTF
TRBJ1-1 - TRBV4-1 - TGCGCCAGCAGCCAGGGAGACTTGAACACTGAAGCTTTCTTT CASSQGDLNTEAFF
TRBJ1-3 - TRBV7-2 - TGTGCCAGCAGCTTCGTAGGGGCTGGAAACACCATATATTTT CASSFVGAGNTIYF
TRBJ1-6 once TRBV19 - TGTGCCAGTAAGGGCCAAGCCGGGAATAATTCACCCCTCCACTTT CASKGQAGNNSPLHF
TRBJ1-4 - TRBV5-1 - TGCGCCAGCAGCCCCGGACAGCCTAATGAAAAACTGTTTTTT CASSPGQPNEKLFF
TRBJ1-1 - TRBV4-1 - TGCGCCAGCAGCCAAGCAGGGAACACTGAAGCTTTCTTT CASSQAGNTEAFF
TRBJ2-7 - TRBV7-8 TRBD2 TGTGCCAGCAGCCTAGCGGGAGTCTACGAGCAGTACTTC CASSLAGVYEQYF
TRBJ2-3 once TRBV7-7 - TGTGCTAGCAGCTTAGCCGACAGGGCGGGGGATACGCAGTATTTT CASSLADRAGDTQYF
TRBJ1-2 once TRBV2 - TGTGCCAGCAGTGAGTCGCTGAGACTTGAGGGCTACACCTTC CASSESLRLEGYTF
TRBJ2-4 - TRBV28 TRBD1 TGTGCCAGCAGTTTAGACAGGGGTCCGACCAAAAACATTCAGTACTTC CASSLDRGPTKNIQYF
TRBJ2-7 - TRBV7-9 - TGTGCCAGCAGCCACGAGGGCCTCTACGAGCAGTACTTC CASSHEGLYEQYF
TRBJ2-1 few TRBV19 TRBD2 TGTGCCAGTAGTAAACCGGGACTAGCGGCCTACAATGAGCAGTTCTTC CASSKPGLAAYNEQFF
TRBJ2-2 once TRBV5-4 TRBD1 TGTGCCAGCACCCACATCTCGACAGGGTCCGGGGAGCTGTTTTTT CASTHISTGSGELFF
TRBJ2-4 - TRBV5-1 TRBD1 TGCGCCAGCAGCTTGCCCCTACAGGGGGCAGGGGAAAACATTCAGTACTTC CASSLPLQGAGENIQYF
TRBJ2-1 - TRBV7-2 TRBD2 TGTGCCAGCAGCTTAGGGACTAGCGGTTTTAATGAGCAGTTCTTC CASSLGTSGFNEQFF
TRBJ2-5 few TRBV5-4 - TGTGCCAGCAGCTCGAAAGCCTACCAAGAGACCCAGTACTTC CASSSKAYQETQYF
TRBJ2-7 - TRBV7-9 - TGTGCCGCCGAACGCGGACAGGGAGGGCAGCGCGAGCAGTACTTC CAAERGQGGQREQYF